Shown below are 20 T cell receptor beta chains from a single sample sequenced in a study of identical twins. From the 5' RACE reads, TCRdb called clonotypes with MiXCR, one entry per CDR3 protein. The sample holds approximately 600,000 distinct CDR3 sequences, under 8.5% seen once. A further study also used this sample, focusing on yellow fever vaccine responses in identical twins.

The material sequenced was PBMCs. The receptor source for this set is a woman in her late teens or twenties in good health.

This clonotype was observed many times. The rearrangement links TRBV7-6 to TRBJ2-3; 7 bases fit TRBD2. The CDR3 length is 15 residues. CDR1 and CDR2 (germline): SGHVS, FNYEAQ. V trimming: 0 bases; J trimming: 4 bases; junction bases outside the gene matches: 4. The CDR3 loop reads CASSLAGGPSDTQYF. CDR3 bases: TGTGCCAGCAGCTTAGCGGGAGGGCCCTCAGATACGCAGTATTTT.

J is TRBJ2-1 and V is TRBV3-1, with D maybe TRBD2 (6 bases). The CDR3 is made up of 18 amino acids. Deletions cut 0 bases from V and 4 bases from J, with 19 bases between. Germline V lookup: CDR1 LGHDT, CDR2 YNNKEL (reference sequence). In nucleotides, the CDR3 is TGTGCCAGCAGCCAAGAGGCCCCCCCAGCGGGTTCTTACAATGAGCAGTTCTTC. It is translated as CASSQEAPPAGSYNEQFF.

The chain combines TRBV6-5 with TRBJ1-2, with D possibly being TRBD1 (5 bases). The length of the CDR3 is 14 residues. CDR1 MNHEY and CDR2 SVGAGI come from the germline V gene. V lost 0 bases, J lost 7 bases, and 12 bases lay in between. The CDR3 DNA follows: TGTGCCAGCAGTTACTCTGGGGGAATTGCTGGCTACACCTTC. Translating it yields CASSYSGGIAGYTF.

The CDR3 is CASSPETGGQETQYF. The CDR3 nucleotides read TGTGCCAGCAGTCCGGAGACAGGGGGGCAAGAGACCCAGTACTTC. This chain links TRBV12-3 or TRBV12-4 with TRBJ2-5; 9 bases agree with TRBD1. V shed 5 bases and J 2 bases; nucleotides not matched to a gene: 6. The CDR3 has 15 residues.

This clonotype was counted a few times. This rearrangement joins TRBV6-1 to TRBJ2-1; 12 nucleotides line up with TRBD2. V lost 3 bases and J lost 5; bases outside the gene matches: 2. CDR3 length equals 15 residues. Germline CDR1 and CDR2: MNHNS and SASEGT. Here the CDR3 DNA reads TGTGCCAGCAGTGAGACTAGCGGGGGACACAATGAGCAGTTCTTC. It translates to CASSETSGGHNEQFF.

This clonotype was seen a handful of times. The V call is TRBV20-1, the J call TRBJ2-5; D is uncertain. V was clipped by 1 base and J by 4 bases, with 13 bases between them. The CDR3 is 14 amino acids. Germline CDR1 and CDR2: DFQATT and SNEGSKA (reference sequence). CDR3 amino acids: CSARAMKGPETQYF. CDR3 nucleotides: TGCAGTGCTAGAGCGATGAAAGGGCCAGAGACCCAGTACTTC.

The chain is built from TRBV4-1 and TRBJ2-5, with D maybe TRBD1 (6 bases). Germline values: CDR1 MGHRA, CDR2 YSYEKL. This CDR3 is 14 amino acids long. Trimming cost V 3 bases and J 4 bases, with 12 bases left between them. CDR3 sequence: CASSQGALGETQYF. The CDR3 DNA reads TGCGCCAGCAGCCAGGGGGCGCTTGGAGAGACCCAGTACTTC.

As for this clonotype: A much larger clone sits a single nucleotide away, making a read error possible. This sequence joins TRBV6-1 and TRBJ1-1, with D hard to call. Germline V gives CDR1 MNHNS, CDR2 SASEGT. The CDR3 consists of 13 residues. CDR3 nucleotide sequence: TGTGCCAGCAGTGAAGCAGGGCTAACTGAAGTTTTCTTT. Its protein product is CASSEAGLTEVFF.

This clonotype has ten or more counts. The chain links TRBV20-1 to TRBJ2-3; 8 positions match TRBD2. CDR3 length: 14 amino acids. V gave up 3 bases and J gave up 2 bases; unmatched junction bases: 4. Germline CDR1 DFQATT, CDR2 SNEGSKA (reference sequence). DNA of the CDR3: TGCAGTGCTAGTTTAGCGGGATACACAGATACGCAGTATTTT. It yields the protein CSASLAGYTDTQYF.

This clonotype was picked up many times. The chain links TRBV24-1 to TRBJ2-5, with 11 nucleotides matching TRBD2. CDR1 and CDR2 (germline): KGHDR, SFDVKD. The CDR3 is 20 residues long. V lost 1 base and J lost 0; bases outside the gene matches: 12. The CDR3 region has the DNA TGTGCCACCAGTGATTTCCCAATTACCGCGACTAGCGGGGACCAAGAGACCCAGTACTTC. Translated: CATSDFPITATSGDQETQYF.

This clonotype was seen many times. V gene TRBV3-1 combines with J gene TRBJ2-2; D uncertain. This CDR3 is 12 amino acids long. V was cut by 3 bases and J by 7 bases, with 6 bases left in between. Germline CDR1 and CDR2: LGHDT and YNNKEL (reference sequence). CDR3: CASSQQYGELFF. The CDR3 nucleotides are TGTGCCAGCAGCCAGCAGTACGGGGAGCTGTTTTTT.

This clonotype showed up many times. V gene TRBV2 combines with J gene TRBJ1-2, with D perhaps TRBD1 (6 bases). CDR3 length equals 13 residues. V was cut by 1 base and J by 4 bases, with 7 bases left in between. Per the germline V gene, CDR1 is SNHLY and CDR2 is FYNNEI. CDR3 sequence: CASSEGTAYGYTF. CDR3 coding DNA: TGTGCCAGCAGTGAAGGGACAGCCTATGGCTACACCTTC.

The rearrangement joins TRBV27 to TRBJ2-1; TRBD2 aligns across 8 bases. This CDR3 has 13 amino acids. V was pared by 6 bases and J by 10 bases, with 8 bases of the junction left unmatched. CDR1 is MNHEY and CDR2 is SMNVEV in the germline V gene (reference sequence). The CDR3 spells CASRGLALDEQFF. For the CDR3, the DNA is TGTGCCAGCAGAGGACTAGCTCTAGACGAGCAGTTCTTC.

Ten or more counts support this clonotype. The genes are TRBV5-1 and TRBJ2-1, with 9 nucleotides matching TRBD2. J gave up 3 bases and V 0 bases, and 1 base lay outside the gene matches. Germline V gene lookup returns CDR1 SGHRS and CDR2 YFSETQ. The CDR3 length is 15 residues. CDR3 DNA: TGCGCCAGCAGCTTGGGCGGGGGGGACTACAATGAGCAGTTCTTC. It is translated as CASSLGGGDYNEQFF.

This clonotype appeared many times. The chain recombines TRBV20-1 with TRBJ2-1; 10 positions match TRBD2. The CDR3 totals 15 residues. V was pared by 0 bases and J by 7 bases, with 6 bases of the junction left unmatched. Germline CDR1 and CDR2: DFQATT and SNEGSKA (reference sequence). CDR3 sequence reads: CSARDLAGAVNEQFF. CDR3 in DNA: TGCAGTGCTAGAGATCTAGCGGGAGCGGTTAATGAGCAGTTCTTC.

This clonotype has a handful of counts. V is TRBV29-1 and J is TRBJ1-2; no firm D call. The CDR3 runs to 13 residues. V shed 2 bases and J shed 5 bases, with 12 bases lying between them. Per the germline V gene, CDR1 is SQVTM and CDR2 is ANQGSEA. CDR3 amino acids: CSVERAGRYGYTF. Here the CDR3 DNA reads TGCAGCGTTGAACGGGCAGGCCGGTATGGCTACACCTTC.

This clonotype has at least ten counts. The chain recombines TRBV12-3 or TRBV12-4 with TRBJ2-1; 10 bases fit TRBD2. The CDR3 contains 16 residues. V lost 5 bases, J lost 0 bases, and 4 bases stayed unmatched. CDR3 nucleotides: TGTGCCAGCAGTCGCGGACTAGCGGCCTCCTACAATGAGCAGTTCTTC. This encodes CASSRGLAASYNEQFF.

The genes are TRBV29-1 and TRBJ2-3; possibly TRBD2 for D (5 bases). V gave up 1 base and J gave up 4 bases, with 9 bases separating them. The length of the CDR3 is 13 residues. The germline gives CDR1 SQVTM, CDR2 ANQGSEA. Here the CDR3 reads CSVEGRSADTQYF. As DNA, the CDR3 is TGCAGCGTTGAAGGCCGTAGCGCAGATACGCAGTATTTT.

The CDR3, as DNA: TGTGCCAGCAGCCATACCTCAGAGGCCTACAATGAGCAGTTCTTC. Its translation is CASSHTSEAYNEQFF. The V and J genes are TRBV7-9 and TRBJ2-1; D remains ambiguous. CDR3 length: 15 amino acids. Germline V gives CDR1 SEHNR, CDR2 FQNEAQ (reference sequence). V gave up 5 bases and J gave up 2 bases, with 13 bases separating them.

The DNA of the CDR3 is TGTGCCAGCAGCTCCCTGGGGACAGGGCAAGATACGCAGTATTTT. It is translated as CASSSLGTGQDTQYF. This chain links TRBV7-8 with TRBJ2-3; 9 nucleotides align to TRBD1. This CDR3 has 15 amino acids. Germline V gene lookup returns CDR1 SGHVS and CDR2 FQNEAQ. The V segment lost 4 bases and the J segment 5 bases; nucleotides outside the gene matches: 7. Full variable domain (remainder filled in from reference TRBV7-8 and TRBJ2-3): GAGVSQSPRYKVAKRGQDVALRCDPISGHVSLFWYQQALGQGPEFLTYFQNEAQLDKSGLPSDRFFAERPEGSVSTLKIQRTQQEDSAVYLCASSSLGTGQDTQYFGPGTRLTVL.